The next 7 T cell receptor beta chains were all read from a single sample in a study of cytomegalovirus exposure and HLA in healthy donors. The PCR contained 60 Vbeta and 13 Jbeta primers. Repertoires were generated with immunoSEQ multiplex PCR, while TCRdb's copy carries only in-frame clones and drops some. The sample holds 140,000 or so clones, approximately 84% seen once. Sequences were obtained from PBMCs. All receptors come from a woman aged 55-69 years in good health and CMV-seropositive.

This sequence joins TRBV6-5 and TRBJ2-7, with 7 nucleotides matching TRBD1. Germline V gene data show CDR1 as MNHEY and CDR2 as SVGAGI. The CDR3 consists of 14 residues. Germline trimming cut 6 bases from V and 2 bases from J; bases unmatched to any gene: 7. The CDR3 sequence is CASRTGQWAYEQYF. CDR3 in DNA: TGTGCCAGCAGGACGGGACAGTGGGCCTACGAGCAGTACTTC.

The chain couples TRBV6-1 to TRBJ1-1; 7 bases line up with TRBD1. Trimming took 10 bases from V and 6 from J; bases not matched to a gene: 14. The germline CDR1 and CDR2 sequences are MNHNS and SASEGT. The length of the CDR3 is 14 residues. The CDR3 sequence: CATNRGPGVAEAFF. Written as DNA, the CDR3 is TGTGCCACGAACAGGGGCCCGGGAGTCGCTGAAGCTTTCTTT.

This clone was picked up a small number of times. V gene TRBV9 combines with J gene TRBJ2-1, with TRBD1 matching over 11 bases. With V trimmed by 7 bases and J by 2 bases, 2 bases remained unmatched. Germline V gene lookup returns CDR1 SGDLS and CDR2 YYNGEE. The CDR3 is 14 amino acids. In nucleotides, the CDR3 is TGTGCCAGCTCGGGACAGGGGGCCTACAATGAGCAGTTCTTC. Its translation is CASSGQGAYNEQFF.

V is TRBV5-1 and J is TRBJ2-2, with 11 nucleotides matching TRBD1. This CDR3 comprises 16 residues. V shed 6 bases and J 4 bases; nucleotides not matched to a gene: 8. Germline V gene data show CDR1 as SGHRS and CDR2 as YFSETQ. CDR3 protein: CASNPTGTGGTGELFF. CDR3 nucleotide sequence: TGCGCCAGCAACCCCACCGGGACAGGGGGCACCGGGGAGCTGTTTTTT.

This clone was counted once. V and J are TRBV6-5 and TRBJ1-1; D unresolved. V lost 0 bases and J lost 7, with 6 bases in between. The CDR3 contains 12 residues. Germline CDR1 is MNHEY and CDR2 is SVGAGI. CDR3 region: CASSYSSGEAFF. In DNA, the CDR3 is TGTGCCAGCAGTTACTCGAGCGGTGAAGCTTTCTTT.

This rearrangement joins TRBV29-1 to TRBJ2-2; D gene unclear. Deletions cut 4 bases from V and 1 base from J, with 10 bases between. The CDR3 length is 14 residues. From germline, CDR1 is SQVTM and CDR2 ANQGSEA. The CDR3 sequence: CSVVRFQNTGELFF. The CDR3 DNA reads TGCAGCGTTGTGAGGTTCCAGAACACCGGGGAGCTGTTTTTT.

DNA for the CDR3: TGTGCCAGCAGTGTGGGACAGGGGCCTCTCAATGAGCAGTTCTTC. Protein: CASSVGQGPLNEQFF. V gene TRBV6-6 combines with J gene TRBJ2-1; the match to TRBD1 covers 10 bases. The CDR3 spans 15 residues. Trimming took 5 bases from V and 6 from J; bases not matched to a gene: 7. Germline CDR1 MNHNY, CDR2 SVGAGI (reference sequence).